This TCR beta chain was recovered during a study of blood T cell repertoires in COVID-19. Study as a whole: Nucleic acid was either cDNA or gDNA, and it came from T cells, B-cell-depleted T cells, or PBMCs.

The protocol was immunoSEQ multiplex PCR, while the TCRdb copy is restricted to in-frame clones and leaves out a portion. The table records 85,000 to 130,000 clones, 86% of them present only once. Of note for this clone: Other DNA sequences from this sample encode an identical CDR3 as well.

Study members were between roughly 18 and 100 years old and lived in 24 US regions. Recovery meant two consecutive negative NP/OP PCR tests, professional clearance, or resolved symptoms. V was pared by 2 bases and J by 4 bases, with 4 bases between. The CDR3 has 12 residues. Input material: PBMCs or T cells enriched from blood (not recorded which). The V gene is TRBV12-3 or TRBV12-4, the J gene TRBJ2-3, with unresolved D. The TCR sequence derives from a woman between 45 and 60 years old who had recovered from COVID-19. The CDR3 DNA follows: TGTGCCAGCAGTTTATCCGCAGATACGCAGTATTTT. It translates to CASSLSADTQYF.